A selection of T cell receptor beta chains follows, all from one sample in a study of T cells in Graves' hyperthyroidism and ophthalmopathy. TCRdb redid the calling of the multiplex PCR reads with MiXCR, one entry per CDR3 protein. The data contain hundreds of thousands of distinct CDR3 sequences, roughly 46% of them singletons. Sample: peripheral blood or thyroid tissue (not recorded which). The receptors stem from a woman aged 18-29 years with Graves' hyperthyroidism. Both conserved end residues are part of each CDR3. A D gene is named only where the DNA matches it firmly. Only some rows state a clone size, as once, few, many or a class for expanded clones.

d_call,clone_size,v_call,j_call,cdr3_aa,cdr3_nt
.,.,TRBV20-1,TRBJ1-1,CSAGEGDLGTEAFF,TGCAGTGCCGGGGAAGGGGACCTCGGCACTGAAGCTTTCTTT
.,many,TRBV9,TRBJ2-7,CASSATYEQYF,TGTGCCAGCAGTGCTACGTACGAGCAGTACTTC
TRBD2,.,TRBV7-6,TRBJ2-2,CASSLVSPSGRGRELFF,TGTGCCAGCAGCTTAGTGTCGCCTAGCGGGAGGGGAAGGGAGCTGTTTTTT
.,few,TRBV6-5,TRBJ1-4,CASSLRGTLEKLFF,TGTGCCAGCAGTCTCCGGGGGACGCTAGAAAAACTGTTTTTT
TRBD1,.,TRBV12-3/TRBV12-4,TRBJ2-5,CASLEDRGSETQYF,TGTGCCAGCTTAGAGGACAGGGGATCGGAGACCCAGTACTTC
TRBD2,.,TRBV25-1,TRBJ2-5,CSARDLAGAARETQYF,TGCAGTGCTAGAGATTTGGCGGGAGCGGCTCGGGAGACCCAGTACTTC
.,few,TRBV25-1,TRBJ1-6,CASSTVLSPLHF,TGTGCCAGCAGCACAGTCCTTTCACCCCTCCACTTT
.,once,TRBV4-2,TRBJ2-3,CASSPGRTSTDTQYF,TGTGCCAGCAGCCCGGGACGGACTAGCACAGATACGCAGTATTTT
.,many,TRBV7-9,TRBJ2-5,CASSSERSQETQYF,TGTGCCAGCAGCTCCGAGCGGAGCCAAGAGACCCAGTACTTC
TRBD2,few,TRBV7-2,TRBJ2-3,CASSSRTSGIDTQYF,TGTGCCAGCAGCTCCAGGACTAGCGGGATAGATACGCAGTATTTT
TRBD1,many,TRBV7-9,TRBJ1-1,CASSPTGGSTEAFF,TGTGCCAGCAGCCCGACAGGGGGGAGCACTGAAGCTTTCTTT
TRBD2,.,TRBV20-1,TRBJ2-5,CSARISGSRETQYF,TGCAGTGCTAGGATTAGCGGGAGTCGGGAGACCCAGTACTTC
.,.,TRBV2,TRBJ1-4,CASGGTRDSNEKLFF,TGTGCCAGCGGAGGAACTCGGGATAGCAATGAAAAACTGTTTTTT
.,.,TRBV7-9,TRBJ2-3,CASGQNDWDTQYF,TGTGCCAGCGGACAGAATGATTGGGATACGCAGTATTTT
.,.,TRBV6-6,TRBJ1-2,CASTPPGGNGGYTF,TGTGCCAGCACACCCCCGGGGGGCAACGGCGGCTACACCTTC
.,.,TRBV20-1,TRBJ1-5,CSARDGWRGRQPQHF,TGCAGTGCTAGAGATGGGTGGAGAGGTCGACAGCCCCAGCATTTT
.,.,TRBV11-2,TRBJ1-2,CASSLGRRGYTF,TGTGCCAGCAGCTTAGGGAGGCGAGGCTACACCTTC